The entry that follows covers one T cell receptor beta chain sequence. The data stem from a study of cytotoxic CD8 clonotypes in ibrutinib-treated CLL. The wider study: Response was recorded as partial in approximately 24 patients and complete in 2; at median roughly 63 months, roughly 14 remained remitted and about twelve had progressed.

Data came from immunoSEQ multiplex PCR; TCRdb stores just in-frame clones and leaves some out. The sample lists roughly 220,000 clones; 79% were seen once. Germline loops: CDR1 SGHDT, CDR2 YYEEEE. The V end was cut by 3 bases, the J end by 7 bases, with 11 bases between. CDR3 length equals 14 residues. The source was PBMCs, collected after 12 months of ibrutinib treatment. The sequence came from a human donor with chronic lymphocytic leukemia. The genes are TRBV5-6 and TRBJ1-6; D possibly corresponds to TRBD1 (6 bases). In DNA, the CDR3 is TGTGCCAGCAGCTCTCGGACAGCAAATTCACCCCTCCACTTT. It is translated as CASSSRTANSPLHF.